This T cell receptor (beta chain) derives from a study of blood T cell repertoires in COVID-19. Background on the study: The cDNA or gDNA used as material had been derived from T cells, B-cell-depleted T cells, or PBMCs.

CDR1 and CDR2 from the germline V gene are KGHDR and SFDVKD. There are 15 residues in the CDR3. Trimming removed 10 bases from V and 0 bases from J; junction bases left unmatched: 9. In the authors' methods: Amplification from reference gene primers served as the basis for estimated nucleated cell counts. Some clones are missing from TCRdb's copy, which holds only in-frame ones; the method was immunoSEQ multiplex PCR. V, J and clone size reflect that table, while D and trimming were determined from the DNA. The sample lists 300,000 to 500,000 clones, roughly 90% occurring once. This clone has only one observation.

The chain is built from TRBV24-1 and TRBJ2-3, with 7 nucleotides matching TRBD1. Sequenced: PBMCs or T cells enriched from blood (not recorded which). This clonotype was obtained from a woman aged 30 to 39 with acute COVID-19. The CDR3 bases are TGTGCCACACAGACAGGGAAAACAAGCACAGATACGCAGTATTTT. This sequence encodes CATQTGKTSTDTQYF.